The 12 T cell receptor beta chains presented below share a single source sample, sequenced in a study of blood T cell repertoires in COVID-19. Sequencing was performed with immunoSEQ multiplex PCR; in TCRdb, only in-frame clones are kept and a portion is missing. The sample lists tens of thousands of clones, around 82% occurring once. The source material was peripheral blood. All receptors come from a human donor in a cohort sampled during active COVID-19.

This CDR3 is CASSIDTGSSRSNEQFF. The CDR3 coding sequence is TGTGCCAGTAGTATAGATACCGGGAGCTCTAGGTCCAATGAGCAGTTCTTC. The genes are TRBV19 and TRBJ2-1, with D tentatively TRBD2 (6 bases). Germline assignment: CDR1 LNHDA and CDR2 SQIVND (reference sequence). V was shortened by 0 bases and J by 6 bases, with 18 bases between the two germline ends. This CDR3 has 17 amino acids. Looking up the rest from reference TRBV19 and TRBJ2-1 gives the full variable domain: DGGITQSPKYLFRKEGQNVTLSCEQNLNHDAMYWYRQDPGQGLRLIYYSQIVNDFQKGDIAEGYSVSREKKESFPLTVTSAQKNPTAFYLCASSIDTGSSRSNEQFFGPGTRLTVL.

The gene calls are TRBV10-3 and TRBJ2-3; maybe TRBD2 (6 bases). The V gene lost 7 bases and the J gene lost 3 bases, with 11 bases spanning the gap. This CDR3 is 13 amino acids long. Germline CDR1 ENHRY, CDR2 SYGVKD. As DNA, the CDR3 is TGTGCCATCAATGTAGCGGAGACAGATACGCAGTATTTT. It translates to CAINVAETDTQYF.

J is TRBJ2-3 and V is TRBV18, with D unresolved. Germline V gene data show CDR1 as KGHSH and CDR2 as LQKENI. V shed 3 bases and J shed 0 bases, with 7 bases lying between them. The CDR3 extends over 14 amino acids. The CDR3 DNA reads as TGTGCCAGCTCACCTCCGGTAAGCACAGATACGCAGTATTTT. This codes for CASSPPVSTDTQYF. The full variable domain, in which reference TRBV18 and TRBJ2-3 provide the parts outside the CDR3, is NAGVMQNPRHLVRRRGQEARLRCSPMKGHSHVYWYRQLPEEGLKFMVYLQKENIIDESGMPKERFSAEFPKEGPSILRIQQVVRGDSAAYFCASSPPVSTDTQYFGPGTRLTVL.

The chain joins TRBV4-1 to TRBJ1-2; TRBD1 might be the D (6 bases). Trimming pared 0 bases from V and 13 bases from J, leaving 18 bases between. This CDR3 has 14 amino acids. Germline V gene data show CDR1 as MGHRA and CDR2 as YSYEKL. CDR3 bases: TGCGCCAGCAGCCAAGAGGGGGCTGCAGCAAGGTCCACCTTC. Translating it yields CASSQEGAAARSTF.

The V call is TRBV7-2, the J call TRBJ1-2; the match to TRBD1 covers 9 bases. Germline CDR1 reads SGHTA; CDR2 reads FQGNSA. The CDR3 is 15 residues long. V gave up 7 bases and J gave up 8 bases; unmatched junction bases: 14. This chain's CDR3 is CASTIPLTGGLGYTF. As DNA, the CDR3 is TGTGCCAGCACTATTCCCCTGACAGGGGGACTCGGCTACACCTTC. The whole variable domain, filled in from reference TRBV7-2 and TRBJ1-2, reads GAGVSQSPSNKVTEKGKDVELRCDPISGHTALYWYRQSLGQGLEFLIYFQGNSAPDKSGLPSDRFSAERTGGSVSTLTIQRTQQEDSAVYLCASTIPLTGGLGYTFGSGTRLTVV.

This clone appeared once. This sequence joins TRBV6-5 and TRBJ1-5, with TRBD1 as a possible D gene (6 bases). Germline CDR1 and CDR2: MNHEY and SVGAGI. CDR3 size: 15 residues. V was clipped by 4 bases and J by 2 bases, with 12 bases between them. Here the CDR3 DNA reads TGTGCCAGCAGTTCGACAGGACTTGGCAATCAGCCCCAGCATTTT. Residues: CASSSTGLGNQPQHF.

The CDR3 here is CASSLGPPETQYF. For the CDR3, the DNA is TGTGCCAGCAGCTTGGGGCCGCCAGAGACCCAGTACTTC. V gene TRBV7-3 combines with J gene TRBJ2-5, with a weak D call TRBD1 (5 bases). Deletions cut 3 bases from V and 4 bases from J, with 9 bases between. This CDR3 has 13 amino acids. Germline V gene data show CDR1 as SGHTA and CDR2 as FQGTGA.

The V call is TRBV5-1, the J call TRBJ2-5; maybe TRBD2 (5 bases). The CDR3 is 15 amino acids. Germline loops: CDR1 SGHRS, CDR2 YFSETQ. With 3 bases removed from V and 4 bases from J, the gap between germline ends came to 16 bases. The CDR3 DNA sequence: TGCGCCAGCAGCTCCCGGGGTGGTCGGGGAGAGACCCAGTACTTC. Encoded protein: CASSSRGGRGETQYF. Looking up the rest from reference TRBV5-1 and TRBJ2-5 gives the full variable domain: KAGVTQTPRYLIKTRGQQVTLSCSPISGHRSVSWYQQTPGQGLQFLFEYFSETQRNKGNFPGRFSGRQFSNSRSEMNVSTLELGDSALYLCASSSRGGRGETQYFGPGTRLLVL.

The rearrangement links TRBV19 to TRBJ1-3; 10 bases agree with TRBD1. Per the germline V gene, CDR1 is LNHDA and CDR2 is SQIVND (reference sequence). The V and J ends lost 6 bases and 2 bases, in that order; junction bases with no gene match: 13. This CDR3 is 18 amino acids long. CDR3 residues: CASSQPPGQGRPGNTIYF. CDR3 DNA: TGTGCCAGTAGCCAACCTCCGGGACAGGGGAGGCCTGGAAACACCATATATTTT.

This chain links TRBV6-5 with TRBJ2-7, with a possible D match to TRBD1 (5 bases). The CDR3 sequence is 15 residues long. Trimming left V 5 bases short and J 4 bases short, with 18 bases between. Germline V gene sequence: CDR1 MNHEY, CDR2 SVGAGI. Here the CDR3 reads CASSRDSLMIYEQYF. In DNA form, the CDR3 reads TGTGCCAGCAGTCGTGACAGTCTCATGATATACGAGCAGTACTTC.

The rearrangement links TRBV2 to TRBJ1-4; D may be TRBD1 (6 bases). Trimming cost V 5 bases and J 5 bases, with 12 bases left between them. This CDR3 contains 14 residues. CDR1 is SNHLY and CDR2 is FYNNEI in the germline V gene. Here the CDR3 DNA reads TGTGCCAGCAGTATCGGACAGAGGAATGAAAAACTGTTTTTT. Translation: CASSIGQRNEKLFF. The full variable domain, its missing parts supplied by reference TRBV2 and TRBJ1-4, is EPEVTQTPSHQVTQMGQEVILRCVPISNHLYFYWYRQILGQKVEFLVSFYNNEISEKSEIFDDQFSVERPDGSNFTLKIRSTKLEDSAMYFCASSIGQRNEKLFFGSGTQLSVL.

The V and J genes are TRBV19 and TRBJ2-4; 10 positions match TRBD1. Germline-derived CDR1 and CDR2 are LNHDA and SQIVND (reference sequence). CDR3 length: 16 residues. J lost 3 bases, V lost 3 bases, and 5 bases had no gene match. The chain's CDR3 is CASSMGDRGGKNIQYF. The CDR3 DNA is TGTGCCAGTAGTATGGGGGACAGGGGTGGCAAAAACATTCAGTACTTC.